These T cell receptor beta chains were read from a single sample in a study of shared clonotypes between healthy human individuals. The data were produced by immunoSEQ multiplex PCR, yet TCRdb's version contains in-frame clones alone and is incomplete. In the table there are 2,500,000 or so clones, 80% to 95% of which are singletons. Input material: naive CD4+ T cells from PBMCs. All receptors derive from a man between 18 and 29 years old in good health. Some clones in this sample may be carry-over from other donors' samples. Both conserved end residues are part of each CDR3.

V	J	CDR3
TRBV19	TRBJ1-2	CASQVDRRYGYTF
TRBV7-2	TRBJ1-1	CASSLPGQGGTEAFF
TRBV7-2	TRBJ2-4	CASSLAALNIQYF
TRBV29-1	TRBJ1-1	CSARTGPNTEAFF
TRBV19	TRBJ2-3	CASSQDRGAVDTQYF
TRBV7-8	TRBJ2-2	CASSLALANTGELFF
TRBV11-2	TRBJ2-2	CASSFTSGSPGELFF
TRBV28	TRBJ2-1	CASTGSGTAYNEQFF
TRBV28	TRBJ2-5	CASSQLAGVGETQYF
TRBV7-8	TRBJ2-1	CASSQSWDRRSYNEQFF
TRBV5-6	TRBJ1-2	CASSLGQMAKSYTF
TRBV4-3	TRBJ1-2	CASSPTVVNYGYTF
TRBV28	TRBJ2-3	CASRGADTQYF